This TCR beta chain is drawn from a study of shared clonotypes between healthy human individuals. The overall study: Donor ages ranged 18 to 49 years: two women, a few men.

The CDR3 loop spans 13 amino acids. Germline V gives CDR1 SNHLY, CDR2 FYNNEI. V was clipped by 10 bases and J by 10 bases, with 17 bases between them. Each subset's genomic DNA was split evenly across several immunoSEQ plates. For sorted subsets, about 200 ng DNA per replicate equaled 30,000 or so T cell genomes. Clones were read by immunoSEQ multiplex PCR, and TCRdb kept only the in-frame ones, dropping some. Of 2.5 million or so clones in the sample, just over 90% were seen once. Sequences were obtained from naive CD4+ T cells sorted from blood. The subset here: CD45RA+ positively selected. The gene calls are TRBV2 and TRBJ1-6; D is ambiguous. This clonotype originated in a man in his late teens or twenties in good health. The CDR3 DNA is TGTGCCAACGGGGAGGAGGTCGGCTCACCCCTCCACTTT. The encoded protein is CANGEEVGSPLHF.